The TCR beta chain under discussion was sequenced for a study of patients and donors after allogeneic stem cell transplantation. TCRdb re-called the RT-PCR reads through MiXCR, storing one row per CDR3 protein. The table includes 150,000 to 200,000 distinct CDR3 sequences, 24% detected once. V was clipped by 4 bases and J by 1 base, with 12 bases between them. CDR3 length: 14 amino acids. The germline gives CDR1 DFQATT, CDR2 SNEGSKA (reference sequence). The source of this sequence is a human donor who was either an allogeneic HSCT recipient or a stem cell or donor lymphocyte infusion donor (not recorded which). It is not recorded whose cells these are; they may come from a transplant donor. Sequences were obtained from blood, either unsorted or a sorted T cell fraction (not recorded which). This chain uses TRBV20-1 with TRBJ2-3; TRBD2 might be the D (6 bases). The CDR3: CSANRRGRTDTQYF. DNA for the CDR3: TGCAGTGCTAATAGGAGGGGACGCACAGATACGCAGTATTTT.